This TCR beta chain was sequenced in a study of shared clonotypes between healthy human individuals. TCRdb keeps only in-frame clones here, not all; method: immunoSEQ multiplex PCR. The sample shows 2 million to 3 million clones, 93% of them seen only once. The CDR3 contains 13 residues. The germline gives CDR1 SGHTA, CDR2 FQGTGA. Trimming shortened V by 10 bases and J by 5 bases, and 16 bases separated the two germline ends. Specimen: naive CD4+ T cells from PBMCs. Noted subset: CD45RA+ positively selected. The chain uses TRBV7-3 and TRBJ2-3; D possibly matches TRBD1 or TRBD2 (6 bases each). The TCR comes from a man in his late teens or twenties in good health. Some clones in this sample may be carry-over from other donors' samples. The CDR3 nucleotides read TGTGCCACCGGTCGGGGGCGGGGAGATACGCAGTATTTT. This translates into CATGRGRGDTQYF.